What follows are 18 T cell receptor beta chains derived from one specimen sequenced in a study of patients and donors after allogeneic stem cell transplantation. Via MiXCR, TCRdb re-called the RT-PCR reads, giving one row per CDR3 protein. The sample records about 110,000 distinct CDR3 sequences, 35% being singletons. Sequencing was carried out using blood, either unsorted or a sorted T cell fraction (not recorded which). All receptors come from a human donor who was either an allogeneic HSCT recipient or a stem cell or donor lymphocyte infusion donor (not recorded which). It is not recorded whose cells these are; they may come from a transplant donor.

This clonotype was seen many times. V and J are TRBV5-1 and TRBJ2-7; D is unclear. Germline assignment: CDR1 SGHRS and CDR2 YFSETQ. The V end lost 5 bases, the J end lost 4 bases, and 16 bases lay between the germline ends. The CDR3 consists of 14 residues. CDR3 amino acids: CASRSFIGLYEQYF. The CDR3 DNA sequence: TGCGCCAGCAGGTCTTTCATCGGGCTGTACGAGCAGTACTTC.

The CDR3 sequence is CAISKHPSTDTQYF. The CDR3 DNA is TGTGCCATCAGTAAACATCCTAGCACAGATACGCAGTATTTT. The chain is built from TRBV10-3 and TRBJ2-3; D is uncertain. Trimming removed 5 bases at V and 0 bases at J, with 9 bases between. Germline-derived CDR1 and CDR2 are ENHRY and SYGVKD. The CDR3 loop spans 14 amino acids.

CDR3 sequence (DNA): TGTGCCAGCAGCACTACCAGACGGGGCGGCAGCCTGAATTATGGCTACACCTTC. As protein: CASSTTRRGGSLNYGYTF. The chain carries TRBV7-2 and TRBJ1-2; the D gene is possibly TRBD1 (5 bases). The ends were cut back, 5 bases at V and 5 bases at J, with 27 bases in the middle. CDR1 is SGHTA, CDR2 FQGNSA, per germline. The CDR3 is 18 amino acids.

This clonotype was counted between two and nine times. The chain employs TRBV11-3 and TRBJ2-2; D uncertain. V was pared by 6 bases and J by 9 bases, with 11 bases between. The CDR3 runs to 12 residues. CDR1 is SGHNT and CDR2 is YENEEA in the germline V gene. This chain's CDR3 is CASSPRSWELFF. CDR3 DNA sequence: TGTGCCAGCAGTCCGAGGAGCTGGGAGCTGTTTTTT.

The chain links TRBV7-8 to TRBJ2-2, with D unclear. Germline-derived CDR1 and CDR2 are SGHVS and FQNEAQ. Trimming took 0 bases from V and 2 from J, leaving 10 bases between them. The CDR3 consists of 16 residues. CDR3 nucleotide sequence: TGTGCCAGCAGCTTAGCGCGGTCGGCCAACACCGGGGAGCTGTTTTTT. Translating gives CASSLARSANTGELFF.

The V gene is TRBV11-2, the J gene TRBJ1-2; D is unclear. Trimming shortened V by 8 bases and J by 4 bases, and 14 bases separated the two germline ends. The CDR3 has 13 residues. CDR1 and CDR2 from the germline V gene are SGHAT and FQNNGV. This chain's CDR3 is CASRNLGSYGYTF. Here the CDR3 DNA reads TGTGCCAGCCGTAATTTGGGGAGCTATGGCTACACCTTC.

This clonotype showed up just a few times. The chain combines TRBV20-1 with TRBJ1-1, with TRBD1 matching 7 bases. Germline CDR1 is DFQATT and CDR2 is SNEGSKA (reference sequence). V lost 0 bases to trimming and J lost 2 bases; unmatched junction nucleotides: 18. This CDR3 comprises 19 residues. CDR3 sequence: CSARDAVKQGWHGNTEAFF. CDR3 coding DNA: TGCAGTGCTAGAGATGCGGTAAAACAGGGGTGGCACGGAAACACTGAAGCTTTCTTT.

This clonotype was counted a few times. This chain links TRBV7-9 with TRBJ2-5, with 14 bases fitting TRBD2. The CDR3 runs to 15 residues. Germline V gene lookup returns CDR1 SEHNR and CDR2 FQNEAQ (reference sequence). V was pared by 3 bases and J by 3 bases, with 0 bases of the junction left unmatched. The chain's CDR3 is CASSLGLAGEETQYF. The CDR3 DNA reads TGTGCCAGCAGCTTGGGACTAGCGGGAGAAGAGACCCAGTACTTC.

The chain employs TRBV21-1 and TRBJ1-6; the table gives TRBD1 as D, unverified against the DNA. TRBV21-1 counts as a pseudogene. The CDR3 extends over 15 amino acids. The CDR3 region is CASSKQGAWRSPLHF. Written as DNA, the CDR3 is TGTGCCAGCAGCAAACAGGGGGCTTGGCGGTCACCCCTCCACTTT.

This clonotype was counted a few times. CDR3 nucleotides: TGCGCCAGCAGCTTGCCGGGCGAGGGTGCCATTCAGTACTTC. This translates into CASSLPGEGAIQYF. The V and J genes are TRBV5-1 and TRBJ2-4, with TRBD2 as a possible D gene (5 bases). V lost 1 base and J 9 bases, leaving 14 bases between the germline ends. Germline values: CDR1 SGHRS, CDR2 YFSETQ. The CDR3 is 14 residues long.

This CDR3 reads CASSKDVLSRVVQETQYF. The DNA of the CDR3 is TGTGCCAGCAGCAAAGATGTATTATCCAGGGTAGTCCAAGAGACCCAGTACTTC. The V call is TRBV21-1, the J call TRBJ2-5; the table's D call of TRBD1 was not tested on the DNA. TRBV21-1 is a known pseudogene. This CDR3 is built from 18 residues.

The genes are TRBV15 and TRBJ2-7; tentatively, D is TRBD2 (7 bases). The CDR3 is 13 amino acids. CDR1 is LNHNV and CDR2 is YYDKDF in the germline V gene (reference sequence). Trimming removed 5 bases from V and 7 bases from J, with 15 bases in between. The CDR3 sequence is CATSGKRGGEQYF. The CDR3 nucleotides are TGTGCCACCAGCGGAAAAAGGGGGGGTGAGCAGTACTTC. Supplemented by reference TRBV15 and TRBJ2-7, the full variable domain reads DAMVIQNPRYQVTQFGKPVTLSCSQTLNHNVMYWYQQKSSQAPKLLFHYYDKDFNNEADTPDNFQSRRPNTSFCFLDIRSPGLGDTAMYLCATSGKRGGEQYFGPGTRLTVT.

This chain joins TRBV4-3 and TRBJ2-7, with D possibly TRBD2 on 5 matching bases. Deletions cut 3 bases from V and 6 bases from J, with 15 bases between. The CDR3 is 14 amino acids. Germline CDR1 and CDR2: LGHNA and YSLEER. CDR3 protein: CASSHSYREGEQYF. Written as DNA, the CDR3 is TGCGCCAGCAGCCACTCGTATCGGGAAGGCGAGCAGTACTTC.

The CDR3 DNA is TGTGCCAGCAGCTTACGGTTGCAGGGTCAGCCCCAGCATTTT. Translating it yields CASSLRLQGQPQHF. The gene calls are TRBV7-2 and TRBJ1-5; D perhaps matches TRBD1 (5 bases). This CDR3 contains 14 residues. The germline V gene encodes CDR1 SGHTA and CDR2 FQGNSA. Trimming removed 2 bases from V and 6 bases from J, with 11 bases in between. Looking up the rest from reference TRBV7-2 and TRBJ1-5 gives the full variable domain: GAGVSQSPSNKVTEKGKDVELRCDPISGHTALYWYRQSLGQGLEFLIYFQGNSAPDKSGLPSDRFSAERTGGSVSTLTIQRTQQEDSAVYLCASSLRLQGQPQHFGDGTRLSIL.

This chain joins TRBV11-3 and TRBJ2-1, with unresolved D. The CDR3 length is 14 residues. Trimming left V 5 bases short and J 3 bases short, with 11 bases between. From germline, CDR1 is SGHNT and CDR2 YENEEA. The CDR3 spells CASSRPGYYNEQFF. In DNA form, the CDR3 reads TGTGCCAGCAGCCGCCCCGGGTACTACAATGAGCAGTTCTTC.

In DNA, the CDR3 is TGTGCCAGCAGTGAATCGGGAAGGGAAGATGAGCAGTTCTTC. Translation gives CASSESGREDEQFF. The chain is built from TRBV6-5 and TRBJ2-1; tentatively, D is TRBD2 (5 bases). The CDR3 length is 14 residues. CDR1 and CDR2 from the germline V gene are MNHEY and SVGAGI. Trimming took 5 bases from V and 8 from J, leaving 16 bases between them.

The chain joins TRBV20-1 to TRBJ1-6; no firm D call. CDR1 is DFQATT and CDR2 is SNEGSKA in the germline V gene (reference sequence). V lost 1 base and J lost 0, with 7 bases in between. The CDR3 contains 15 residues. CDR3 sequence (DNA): TGCAGTGCTAGAGTCCAAAGCTCCTATAATTCACCCCTCCACTTT. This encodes CSARVQSSYNSPLHF.

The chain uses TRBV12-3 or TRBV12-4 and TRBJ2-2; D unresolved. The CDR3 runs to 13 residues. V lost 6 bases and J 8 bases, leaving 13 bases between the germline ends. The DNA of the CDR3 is TGTGCCAGCAGCCCGACCTTACTAGGGGAGCTGTTTTTT. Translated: CASSPTLLGELFF.